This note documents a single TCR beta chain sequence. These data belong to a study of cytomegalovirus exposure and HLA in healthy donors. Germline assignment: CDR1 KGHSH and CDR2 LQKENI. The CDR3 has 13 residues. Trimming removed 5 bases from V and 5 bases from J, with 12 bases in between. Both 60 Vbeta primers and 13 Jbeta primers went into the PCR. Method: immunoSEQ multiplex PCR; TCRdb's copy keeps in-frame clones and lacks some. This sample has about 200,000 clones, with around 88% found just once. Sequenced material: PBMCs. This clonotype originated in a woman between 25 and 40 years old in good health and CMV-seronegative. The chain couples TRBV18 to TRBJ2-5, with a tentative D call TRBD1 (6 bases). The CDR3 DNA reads TGTGCCAGCTCAACAGGGCGGCTGGAGACCCAGTACTTC. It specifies CASSTGRLETQYF. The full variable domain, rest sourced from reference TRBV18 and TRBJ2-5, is NAGVMQNPRHLVRRRGQEARLRCSPMKGHSHVYWYRQLPEEGLKFMVYLQKENIIDESGMPKERFSAEFPKEGPSILRIQQVVRGDSAAYFCASSTGRLETQYFGPGTRLLVL.